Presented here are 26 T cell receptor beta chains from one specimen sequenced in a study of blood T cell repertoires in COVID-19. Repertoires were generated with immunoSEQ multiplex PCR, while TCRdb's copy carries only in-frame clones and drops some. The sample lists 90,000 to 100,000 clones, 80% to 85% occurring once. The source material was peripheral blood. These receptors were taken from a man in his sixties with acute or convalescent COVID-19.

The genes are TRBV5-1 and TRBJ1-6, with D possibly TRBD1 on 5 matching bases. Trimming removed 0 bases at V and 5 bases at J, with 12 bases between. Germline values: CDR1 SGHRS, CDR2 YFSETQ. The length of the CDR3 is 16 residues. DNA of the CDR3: TGCGCCAGCAGCTTGGAATGGGGCAGGAATAATTCACCCCTCCACTTT. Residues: CASSLEWGRNNSPLHF.

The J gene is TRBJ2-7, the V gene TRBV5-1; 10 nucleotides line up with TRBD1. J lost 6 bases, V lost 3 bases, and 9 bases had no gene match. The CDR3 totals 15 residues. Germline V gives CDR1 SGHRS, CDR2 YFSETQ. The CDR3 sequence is CASSSRDRGIGEQYF. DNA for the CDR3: TGCGCCAGCAGCTCGAGGGACAGGGGTATCGGCGAGCAGTACTTC.

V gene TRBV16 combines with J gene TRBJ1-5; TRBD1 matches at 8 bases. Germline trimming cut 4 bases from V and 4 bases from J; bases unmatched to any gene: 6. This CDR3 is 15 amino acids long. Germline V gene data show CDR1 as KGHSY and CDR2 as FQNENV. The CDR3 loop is CASSPTGASNQPQHF. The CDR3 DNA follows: TGTGCCAGCAGCCCGACAGGGGCCTCTAATCAGCCCCAGCATTTT.

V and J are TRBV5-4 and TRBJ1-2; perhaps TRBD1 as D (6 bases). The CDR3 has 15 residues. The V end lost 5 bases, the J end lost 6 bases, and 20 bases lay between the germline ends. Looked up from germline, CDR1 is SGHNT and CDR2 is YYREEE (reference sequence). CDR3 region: CASRDWNVAGDGYTF. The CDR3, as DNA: TGTGCCAGCAGGGATTGGAACGTGGCAGGGGATGGCTACACCTTC.

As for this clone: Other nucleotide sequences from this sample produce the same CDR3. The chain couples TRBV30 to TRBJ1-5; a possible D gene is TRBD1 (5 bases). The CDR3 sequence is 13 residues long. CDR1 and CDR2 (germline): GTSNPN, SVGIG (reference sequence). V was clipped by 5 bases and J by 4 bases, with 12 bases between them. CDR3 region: CAWAPGGNQPQHF. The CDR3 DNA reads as TGTGCCTGGGCCCCTGGGGGGAATCAGCCCCAGCATTTT.

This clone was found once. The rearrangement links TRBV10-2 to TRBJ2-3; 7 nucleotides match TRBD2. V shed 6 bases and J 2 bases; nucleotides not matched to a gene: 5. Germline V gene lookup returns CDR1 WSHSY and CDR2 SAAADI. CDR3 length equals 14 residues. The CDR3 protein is CASRAGSSTDTQYF. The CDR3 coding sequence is TGCGCCAGCAGAGCGGGGTCCTCCACAGATACGCAGTATTTT.

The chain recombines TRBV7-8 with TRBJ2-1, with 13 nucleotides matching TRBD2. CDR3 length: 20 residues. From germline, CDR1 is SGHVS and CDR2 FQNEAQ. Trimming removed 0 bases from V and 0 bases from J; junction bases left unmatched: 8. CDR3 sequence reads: CASSLAATSGGASSYNEQFF. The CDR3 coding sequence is TGTGCCAGCAGCTTAGCAGCAACTAGCGGGGGGGCCAGCTCCTACAATGAGCAGTTCTTC. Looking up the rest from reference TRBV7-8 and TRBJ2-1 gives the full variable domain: GAGVSQSPRYKVAKRGQDVALRCDPISGHVSLFWYQQALGQGPEFLTYFQNEAQLDKSGLPSDRFFAERPEGSVSTLKIQRTQQEDSAVYLCASSLAATSGGASSYNEQFFGPGTRLTVL.

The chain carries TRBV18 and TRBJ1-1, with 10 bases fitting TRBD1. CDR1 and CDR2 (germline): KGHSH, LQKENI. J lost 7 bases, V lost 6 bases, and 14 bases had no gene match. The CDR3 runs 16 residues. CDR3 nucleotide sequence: TGTGCCAGCTCCCCAATCGGACAGGGGGAGCTTCTTGAAGCTTTCTTT. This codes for CASSPIGQGELLEAFF.

The CDR3 DNA is TGCGCCAGCAGCCAAGCTGGGCAGGGTAACTACGAGCAGTACTTC. The encoded protein is CASSQAGQGNYEQYF. The rearrangement links TRBV4-1 to TRBJ2-7; TRBD1 might be the D (5 bases). Germline V gene data show CDR1 as MGHRA and CDR2 as YSYEKL. CDR3 size: 15 residues. The germline V and J ends were trimmed by 1 base and 3 bases, with 13 bases remaining between them.

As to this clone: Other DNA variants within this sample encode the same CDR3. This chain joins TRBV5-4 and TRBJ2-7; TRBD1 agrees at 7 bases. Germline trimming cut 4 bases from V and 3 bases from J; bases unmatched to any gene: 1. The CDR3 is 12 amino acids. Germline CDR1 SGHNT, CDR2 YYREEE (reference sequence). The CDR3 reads CASSRDSYEQYF. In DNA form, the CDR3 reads TGTGCCAGCAGCCGGGACAGCTACGAGCAGTACTTC.

Here the CDR3 reads CASSLGLGSDTQYF. In DNA, the CDR3 is TGTGCCAGCAGCTTAGGTCTGGGCTCAGATACGCAGTATTTT. This chain joins TRBV7-2 and TRBJ2-3; no firm D call. CDR3 length: 14 residues. Germline V CDR1 and CDR2: SGHTA, FQGNSA. V shed 1 base and J shed 4 bases, with 9 bases lying between them.

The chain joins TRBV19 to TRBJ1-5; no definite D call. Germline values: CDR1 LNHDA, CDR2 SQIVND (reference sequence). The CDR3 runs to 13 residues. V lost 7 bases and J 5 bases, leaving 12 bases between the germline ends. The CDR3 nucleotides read TGTGCCAGTACCGGGAGCGGAGATCAGCCCCAGCATTTT. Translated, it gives CASTGSGDQPQHF.

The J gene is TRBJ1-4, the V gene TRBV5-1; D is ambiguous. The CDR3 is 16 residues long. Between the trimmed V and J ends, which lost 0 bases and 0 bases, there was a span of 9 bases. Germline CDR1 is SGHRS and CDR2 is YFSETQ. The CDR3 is CASSLAGIATNEKLFF. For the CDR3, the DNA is TGCGCCAGCAGCTTGGCGGGGATAGCAACTAATGAAAAACTGTTTTTT.

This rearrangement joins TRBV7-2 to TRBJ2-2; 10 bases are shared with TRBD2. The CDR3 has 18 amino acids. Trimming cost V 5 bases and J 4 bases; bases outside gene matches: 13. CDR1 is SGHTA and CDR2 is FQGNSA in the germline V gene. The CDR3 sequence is CASSPDVLAGNPTGELFF. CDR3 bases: TGTGCCAGCAGCCCAGACGTACTAGCGGGGAATCCCACCGGGGAGCTGTTTTTT. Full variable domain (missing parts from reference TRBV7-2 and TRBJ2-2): GAGVSQSPSNKVTEKGKDVELRCDPISGHTALYWYRQSLGQGLEFLIYFQGNSAPDKSGLPSDRFSAERTGGSVSTLTIQRTQQEDSAVYLCASSPDVLAGNPTGELFFGEGSRLTVL.

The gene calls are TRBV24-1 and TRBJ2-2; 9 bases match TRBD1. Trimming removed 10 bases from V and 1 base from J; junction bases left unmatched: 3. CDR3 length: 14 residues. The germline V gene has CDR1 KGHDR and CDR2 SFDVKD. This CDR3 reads CATQGAVNTGELFF. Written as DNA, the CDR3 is TGTGCCACACAGGGGGCTGTGAACACCGGGGAGCTGTTTTTT.

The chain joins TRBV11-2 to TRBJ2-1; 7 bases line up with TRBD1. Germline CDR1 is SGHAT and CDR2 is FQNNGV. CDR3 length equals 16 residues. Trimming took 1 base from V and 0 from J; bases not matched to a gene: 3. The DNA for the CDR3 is TGTGCCAGCAGCTTAGCACGGGACAGCTCCTACAATGAGCAGTTCTTC. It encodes CASSLARDSSYNEQFF.

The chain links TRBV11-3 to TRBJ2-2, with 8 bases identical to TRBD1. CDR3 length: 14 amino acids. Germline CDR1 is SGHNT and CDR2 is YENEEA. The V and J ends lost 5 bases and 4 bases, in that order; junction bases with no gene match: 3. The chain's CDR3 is CASSLGQGTGELFF. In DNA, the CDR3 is TGTGCCAGCAGCCTCGGACAGGGCACCGGGGAGCTGTTTTTT.

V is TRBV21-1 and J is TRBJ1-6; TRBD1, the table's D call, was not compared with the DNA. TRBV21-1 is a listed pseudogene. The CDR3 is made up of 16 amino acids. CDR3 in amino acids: CASSNNRDSYNSPLHF. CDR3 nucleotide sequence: TGTGCCAGCAGCAACAACCGGGACAGCTATAATTCACCCCTCCACTTT.

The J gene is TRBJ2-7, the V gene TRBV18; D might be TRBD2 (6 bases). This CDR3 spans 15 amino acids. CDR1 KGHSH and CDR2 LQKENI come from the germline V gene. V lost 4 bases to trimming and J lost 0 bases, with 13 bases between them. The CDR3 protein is CASSRDRGSSYEQYF. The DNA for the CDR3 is TGTGCCAGCTCACGGGACCGGGGGAGCTCCTACGAGCAGTACTTC.

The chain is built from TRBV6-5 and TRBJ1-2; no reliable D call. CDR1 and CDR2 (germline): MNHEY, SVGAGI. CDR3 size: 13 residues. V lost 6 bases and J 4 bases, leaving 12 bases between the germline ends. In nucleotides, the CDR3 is TGTGCCAGCAGAGCCGACATGGTCTATGGCTACACCTTC. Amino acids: CASRADMVYGYTF.

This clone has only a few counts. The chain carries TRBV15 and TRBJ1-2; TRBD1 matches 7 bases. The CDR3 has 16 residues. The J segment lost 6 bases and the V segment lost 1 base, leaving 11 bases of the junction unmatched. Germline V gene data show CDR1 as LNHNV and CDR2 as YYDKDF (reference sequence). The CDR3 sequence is CATSRGRLEGADGYTF. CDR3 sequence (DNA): TGTGCCACCAGCAGAGGCCGGTTGGAGGGGGCGGATGGCTACACCTTC. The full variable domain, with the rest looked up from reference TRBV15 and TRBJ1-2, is DAMVIQNPRYQVTQFGKPVTLSCSQTLNHNVMYWYQQKSSQAPKLLFHYYDKDFNNEADTPDNFQSRRPNTSFCFLDIRSPGLGDTAMYLCATSRGRLEGADGYTFGSGTRLTVV.

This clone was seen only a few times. CDR3 DNA sequence: TGTGCCAGCGCTAGGACAGGGAATGCTTCACCCCTCCACTTT. Its translation is CASARTGNASPLHF. The genes are TRBV2 and TRBJ1-6; the match to TRBD1 covers 8 bases. The germline V gene encodes CDR1 SNHLY and CDR2 FYNNEI. V lost 8 bases and J lost 9; bases outside the gene matches: 9. The CDR3 length is 14 residues. Full variable domain (missing parts from reference TRBV2 and TRBJ1-6): EPEVTQTPSHQVTQMGQEVILRCVPISNHLYFYWYRQILGQKVEFLVSFYNNEISEKSEIFDDQFSVERPDGSNFTLKIRSTKLEDSAMYFCASARTGNASPLHFGNGTRLTVT.

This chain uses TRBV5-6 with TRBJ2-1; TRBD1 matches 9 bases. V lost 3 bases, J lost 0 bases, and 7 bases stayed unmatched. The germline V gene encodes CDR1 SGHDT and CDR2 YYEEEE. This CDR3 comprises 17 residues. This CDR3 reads CASSSSGTGSSYNEQFF. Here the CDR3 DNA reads TGTGCCAGCAGCTCTTCCGGGACAGGGAGCTCCTACAATGAGCAGTTCTTC.

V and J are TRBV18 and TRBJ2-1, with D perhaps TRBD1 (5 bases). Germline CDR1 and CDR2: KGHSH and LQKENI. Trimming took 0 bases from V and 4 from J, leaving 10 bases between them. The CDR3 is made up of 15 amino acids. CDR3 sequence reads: CASSPPGLGYNEQFF. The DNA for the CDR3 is TGTGCCAGCTCACCACCGGGGCTAGGGTACAATGAGCAGTTCTTC. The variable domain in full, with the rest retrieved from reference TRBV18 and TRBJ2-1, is NAGVMQNPRHLVRRRGQEARLRCSPMKGHSHVYWYRQLPEEGLKFMVYLQKENIIDESGMPKERFSAEFPKEGPSILRIQQVVRGDSAAYFCASSPPGLGYNEQFFGPGTRLTVL.

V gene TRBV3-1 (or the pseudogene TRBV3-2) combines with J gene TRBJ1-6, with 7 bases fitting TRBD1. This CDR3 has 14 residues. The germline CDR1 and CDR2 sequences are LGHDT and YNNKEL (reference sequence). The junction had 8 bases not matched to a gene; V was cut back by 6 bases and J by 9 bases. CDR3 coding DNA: TGTGCCAGCAGTCCTACAGGGGCTGCTTCACCCCTCCACTTT. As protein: CASSPTGAASPLHF.

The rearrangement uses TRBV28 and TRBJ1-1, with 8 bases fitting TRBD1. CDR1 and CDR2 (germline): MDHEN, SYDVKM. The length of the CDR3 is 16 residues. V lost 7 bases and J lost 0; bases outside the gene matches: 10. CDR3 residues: CASTQWTGMLNTEAFF. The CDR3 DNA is TGTGCCAGCACCCAATGGACAGGGATGCTGAACACTGAAGCTTTCTTT.